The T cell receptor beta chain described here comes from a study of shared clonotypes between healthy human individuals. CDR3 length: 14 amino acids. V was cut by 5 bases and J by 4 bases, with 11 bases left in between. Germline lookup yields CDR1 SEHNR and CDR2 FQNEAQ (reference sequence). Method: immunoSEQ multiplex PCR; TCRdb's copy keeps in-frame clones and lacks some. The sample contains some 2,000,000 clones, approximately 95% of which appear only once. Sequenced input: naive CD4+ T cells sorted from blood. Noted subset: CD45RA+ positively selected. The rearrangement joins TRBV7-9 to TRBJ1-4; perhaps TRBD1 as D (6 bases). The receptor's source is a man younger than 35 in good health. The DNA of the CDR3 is TGTGCCAGCAGCCCAGGACAGTATAATGAAAAACTGTTTTTT. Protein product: CASSPGQYNEKLFF. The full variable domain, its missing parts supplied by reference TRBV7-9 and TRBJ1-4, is DTGVSQNPRHKITKRGQNVTFRCDPISEHNRLYWYRQTLGQGPEFLTYFQNEAQLEKSRLLSDRFSAERPKGSFSTLEIQRTEQGDSAMYLCASSPGQYNEKLFFGSGTQLSVL.